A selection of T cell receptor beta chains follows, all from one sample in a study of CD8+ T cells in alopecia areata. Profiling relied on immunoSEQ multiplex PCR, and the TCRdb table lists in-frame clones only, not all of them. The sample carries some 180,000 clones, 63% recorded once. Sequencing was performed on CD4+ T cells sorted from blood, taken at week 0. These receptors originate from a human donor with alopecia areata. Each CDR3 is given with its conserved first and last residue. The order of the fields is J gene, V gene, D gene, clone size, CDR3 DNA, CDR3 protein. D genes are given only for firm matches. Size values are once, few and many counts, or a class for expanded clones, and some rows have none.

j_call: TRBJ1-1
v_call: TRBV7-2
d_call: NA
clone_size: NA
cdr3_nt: TGTGCCAGCAGCTTCGGTGGAGCAGGGAGCACTGAAGCTTTCTTT
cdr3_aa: CASSFGGAGSTEAFF

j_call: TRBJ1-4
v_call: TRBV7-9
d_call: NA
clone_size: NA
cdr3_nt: TGTGCCAGCAGCGAACCCGGGGCGGGAAATGAAAAACTGTTTTTT
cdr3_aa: CASSEPGAGNEKLFF

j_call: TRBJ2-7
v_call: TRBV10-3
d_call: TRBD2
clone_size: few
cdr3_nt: TGTGCCGCGGGGGGGTTTTACGAGCAGTACTTC
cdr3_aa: CAAGGFYEQYF

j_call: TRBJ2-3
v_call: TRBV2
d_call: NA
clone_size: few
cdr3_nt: TGTGCCAGCGCGAGTTTACGTGGAGATACGCAGTATTTT
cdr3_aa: CASASLRGDTQYF

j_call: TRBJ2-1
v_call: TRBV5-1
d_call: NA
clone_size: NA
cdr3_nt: TGCGCCAGCAGCTTGGAGTCAGCCTACAATGAGCAGTTCTTC
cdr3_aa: CASSLESAYNEQFF

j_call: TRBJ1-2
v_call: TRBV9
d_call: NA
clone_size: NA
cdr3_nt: TGTGCCAGCAGCCTGAACGGCGATGGCTACACCTTC
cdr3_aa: CASSLNGDGYTF

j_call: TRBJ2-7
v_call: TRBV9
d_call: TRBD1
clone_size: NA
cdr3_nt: TGTGCCAGCAGCGTACGAGAGGGGACAGGACTTCCCTACGAGCAGTACTTC
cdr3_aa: CASSVREGTGLPYEQYF

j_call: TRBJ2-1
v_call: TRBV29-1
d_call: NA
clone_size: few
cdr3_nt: TGCAGCGTTGTCGTGGGGACGGAGGGTGAGCAGTTCTTC
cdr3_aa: CSVVVGTEGEQFF

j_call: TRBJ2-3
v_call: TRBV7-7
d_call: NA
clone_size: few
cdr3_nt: TGTGCCAGCACCTTATCGGGACACTACACAGATACGCAGTATTTT
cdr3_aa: CASTLSGHYTDTQYF

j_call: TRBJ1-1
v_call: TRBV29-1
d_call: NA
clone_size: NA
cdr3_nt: TGCAGCGCCGGGTCCTCTGACACTGAAGCTTTCTTT
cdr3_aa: CSAGSSDTEAFF